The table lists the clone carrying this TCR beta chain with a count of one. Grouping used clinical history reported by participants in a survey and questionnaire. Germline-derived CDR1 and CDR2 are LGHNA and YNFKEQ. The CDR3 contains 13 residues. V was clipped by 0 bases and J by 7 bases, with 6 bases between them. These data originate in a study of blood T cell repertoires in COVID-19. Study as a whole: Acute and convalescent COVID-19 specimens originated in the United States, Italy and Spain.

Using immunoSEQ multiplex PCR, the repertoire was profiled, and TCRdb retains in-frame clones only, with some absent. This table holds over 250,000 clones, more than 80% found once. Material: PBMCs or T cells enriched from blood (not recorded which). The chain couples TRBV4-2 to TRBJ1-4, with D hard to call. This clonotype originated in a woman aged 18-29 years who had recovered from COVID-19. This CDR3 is CASSQEFGEKLFF. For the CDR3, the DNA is TGTGCCAGCAGCCAAGAATTCGGTGAAAAACTGTTTTTT.